What follows are 16 T cell receptor beta chains derived from one specimen sequenced in a study of T cell responses to AZD1222 COVID-19 vaccine. Measured with immunoSEQ multiplex PCR; TCRdb has only the in-frame clones, and not every one. The repertoire has more than 100,000 clones, 92% of them found once; the top ten carry more than 6%. The source was peripheral blood, collected 28 days after the second AZD1222 dose. The receptors here all came from an adult who received the AZD1222 COVID-19 vaccine.

This chain connects TRBV6-5 to TRBJ1-1; weak D call: TRBD1 (6 bases). Trimming took 6 bases from V and 1 from J, leaving 15 bases between them. Germline assignment: CDR1 MNHEY and CDR2 SVGAGI. This CDR3 is built from 15 residues. CDR3 sequence: CASRPQLQGNTEAFF. CDR3 sequence (DNA): TGTGCCAGCAGGCCCCAACTACAGGGGAACACTGAAGCTTTCTTT.

The chain employs TRBV29-1 and TRBJ1-4; D unresolved. Germline CDR1 is SQVTM and CDR2 is ANQGSEA. The V gene lost 4 bases and the J gene lost 5 bases, with 8 bases spanning the gap. The CDR3 sequence is 12 residues long. The CDR3 region is CSVVRENEKLFF. As DNA, the CDR3 is TGCAGCGTTGTCCGGGAAAATGAAAAACTGTTTTTT. Variable domain in full (rest from reference TRBV29-1 and TRBJ1-4): SAVISQKPSRDICQRGTSLTIQCQVDSQVTMMFWYRQQPGQSLTLIATANQGSEATYESGFVIDKFPISRPNLTFSTLTVSNMSPEDSSIYLCSVVRENEKLFFGSGTQLSVL.

CDR3 region: CASSFSSGRVETQYF. The DNA of the CDR3 is TGTGCCAGCAGCTTCTCAAGCGGGAGGGTAGAGACCCAGTACTTC. The rearrangement uses TRBV11-2 and TRBJ2-5, with 10 bases identical to TRBD2. This CDR3 has 15 residues. Trimming at V came to 3 bases and at J to 4 bases, leaving 5 bases not matched to a gene. Germline-derived CDR1 and CDR2 are SGHAT and FQNNGV.

The chain is built from TRBV7-9 and TRBJ2-7; 7 nucleotides match TRBD1. Germline trimming cut 3 bases from V and 4 bases from J; bases unmatched to any gene: 6. Germline-derived CDR1 and CDR2 are SEHNR and FQNEAQ (reference sequence). The CDR3 totals 14 residues. CDR3: CASSFTGAMYEQYF. CDR3 nucleotide sequence: TGTGCCAGCAGCTTTACAGGGGCGATGTACGAGCAGTACTTC. Based on the CDR3 plus reference TRBV7-9 and TRBJ2-7, the full variable domain is DTGVSQNPRHKITKRGQNVTFRCDPISEHNRLYWYRQTLGQGPEFLTYFQNEAQLEKSRLLSDRFSAERPKGSFSTLEIQRTEQGDSAMYLCASSFTGAMYEQYFGPGTRLTVT.

The J gene is TRBJ2-1, the V gene TRBV3-1 (or the pseudogene TRBV3-2); 11 bases agree with TRBD2. This CDR3 contains 15 residues. Germline V gene data show CDR1 as LGHDT and CDR2 as YNNKEL (reference sequence). With 4 bases clipped from V and 10 bases from J, the junction kept 9 bases outside the gene matches. The CDR3 nucleotides read TGTGCCAGCAGCCCTAGCGGGGGGTTATCTATAGAGCAGTTCTTC. Its translation is CASSPSGGLSIEQFF.

The count of this clone is one. This chain uses TRBV19 with TRBJ1-1; TRBD1 might be the D (6 bases). Trimming took 10 bases from V and 1 from J, leaving 16 bases between them. Per the germline V gene, CDR1 is LNHDA and CDR2 is SQIVND (reference sequence). The CDR3 has 14 residues. CDR3 DNA sequence: TGTGCCACCCAAATGGACAGAAAGAACACTGAAGCTTTCTTT. It specifies CATQMDRKNTEAFF.

The chain combines TRBV7-2 with TRBJ1-4; TRBD1 is a possible D gene (6 bases). The CDR3 has 13 amino acids. Germline V CDR1 and CDR2: SGHTA, FQGNSA. V was shortened by 2 bases and J by 16 bases, with 17 bases between the two germline ends. This CDR3 reads CASSLSSGANEFF. As DNA, the CDR3 is TGTGCCAGCAGCTTATCTTCGGGGGCTAATGAGTTTTTT.

The chain has TRBV29-1 and TRBJ2-7; tentative D call: TRBD1 (6 bases). Trimming cost V 4 bases and J 2 bases, with 21 bases left between them. CDR1 is SQVTM, CDR2 ANQGSEA, per germline. This CDR3 is 16 amino acids long. The CDR3 spells CSVVHPIGRDTYEQYF. The CDR3, as DNA: TGCAGCGTTGTGCACCCCATTGGCAGGGACACCTACGAGCAGTACTTC.

The genes are TRBV18 and TRBJ1-4; the D is unclear. The V end was cut by 1 base, the J end by 8 bases, with 17 bases between. Germline V gene sequence: CDR1 KGHSH, CDR2 LQKENI. The CDR3 has 16 amino acids. The CDR3 sequence is CASSPRIREGGEKLFF. The CDR3, as DNA: TGTGCCAGCTCACCACGAATAAGGGAGGGTGGCGAAAAACTGTTTTTT.

The rearrangement joins TRBV9 to TRBJ2-3, with a tentative D call TRBD1 (6 bases). V lost 3 bases to trimming and J lost 1 base, with 21 bases between them. The CDR3 extends over 18 amino acids. CDR1 is SGDLS and CDR2 is YYNGEE in the germline V gene. The DNA for the CDR3 is TGTGCCAGCAGCGCTGCGGCTAGGGGGATGTCTGGCACAGATACGCAGTATTTT. Its translation: CASSAAARGMSGTDTQYF.

The chain carries TRBV28 and TRBJ1-2, with unresolved D. The CDR3 runs 13 residues. The germline V gene encodes CDR1 MDHEN and CDR2 SYDVKM. Deletions cut 6 bases from V and 5 bases from J, with 13 bases between. The CDR3: CASSGLATYGYTF. CDR3 coding DNA: TGTGCCAGCAGCGGGCTGGCCACTTATGGCTACACCTTC.

The rearrangement links TRBV27 to TRBJ1-3; TRBD1 aligns across 7 bases. Unmatched junction bases numbered 10, after V lost 5 bases and J lost 0 bases. The V gene's germline CDR1 is MNHEY and CDR2 SMNVEV (reference sequence). The CDR3 spans 17 residues. The CDR3 reads CASSLSGQLASGNTIYF. For the CDR3, the DNA is TGTGCCAGCAGTCTCTCGGGACAGTTAGCCTCTGGAAACACCATATATTTT.

The chain links TRBV7-9 to TRBJ1-1; perhaps TRBD1 as D (6 bases). Germline lookup yields CDR1 SEHNR and CDR2 FQNEAQ (reference sequence). The CDR3 runs to 12 residues. V lost 4 bases, J lost 10 bases, and 13 bases lay in between. The CDR3: CASSSGHLRAFF. As DNA, the CDR3 is TGTGCCAGCAGCTCGGGACACCTTAGAGCTTTCTTT. Based on the CDR3 plus reference TRBV7-9 and TRBJ1-1, the full variable domain is DTGVSQNPRHKITKRGQNVTFRCDPISEHNRLYWYRQTLGQGPEFLTYFQNEAQLEKSRLLSDRFSAERPKGSFSTLEIQRTEQGDSAMYLCASSSGHLRAFFGQGTRLTVV.

The chain is built from TRBV23-1 and TRBJ2-7; D may be TRBD1 (5 bases). TRBV23-1 is reported as an ORF; its role is uncertain. Trimming pared 6 bases from V and 2 bases from J, leaving 11 bases between. This CDR3 spans 13 amino acids. CDR3 region: CASRLTETYEQYF. DNA for the CDR3: TGCGCCAGCAGACTGACAGAAACCTACGAGCAGTACTTC.

This clone is termed medium-sized (0.01 to 0.1%). This rearrangement joins TRBV18 to TRBJ1-1; tentative D call: TRBD1 (6 bases). This CDR3 comprises 13 residues. Germline V gene sequence: CDR1 KGHSH, CDR2 LQKENI. V was pared by 3 bases and J by 8 bases, with 13 bases between. CDR3 DNA: TGTGCCAGCTCACCCTCCCCAGGGGCGGAAGCTTTCTTT. The encoded protein is CASSPSPGAEAFF.

This clone was observed a single time. The chain combines TRBV7-9 with TRBJ2-3, with TRBD1 identical over 7 bases. CDR1 is SEHNR, CDR2 FQNEAQ, per germline (reference sequence). With V trimmed by 6 bases and J by 5 bases, 11 bases remained unmatched. The CDR3 sequence is 15 residues long. CDR3 residues: CASSYLEGARDTQYF. The CDR3 bases are TGTGCCAGCAGTTACCTAGAGGGGGCGCGAGATACGCAGTATTTT.